These T cell receptor beta chains were read from a single sample in a study of T cell repertoires in cytomegalovirus infection. TCRdb ran MiXCR on the reads and lists one entry per CDR3 protein. The table includes about 490,000 distinct CDR3 sequences, 11% detected once. The sequencing input was PBMCs. The receptor set was obtained from a human donor in good health (CMV status not recorded). Some clones in this sample may be carry-over from other donors' samples. Each CDR3 is given with its conserved first and last residue. Fields, in order: clone size, V gene, J gene, D gene, CDR3 length, CDR3 protein, CDR3 DNA. D genes are given only for firm matches. Rows give clone size only sometimes, using once, few, many, or a class for an expanded clone.

>NA|TRBV19|TRBJ2-1|TRBD2|14
CASSITSGSNEQFF
TGTGCCAGTAGTATAACTAGCGGGAGTAATGAGCAGTTCTTC
>NA|TRBV28|TRBJ1-2|NA|13
CASSLLGKGGYTF
TGTGCCAGCAGTTTATTGGGAAAGGGCGGCTACACCTTC
>many|TRBV7-8|TRBJ2-1|NA|16
CASSLAVSGILNEQFF
TGTGCCAGCAGCTTAGCGGTGTCTGGGATTTTAAATGAGCAGTTCTTC
>many|TRBV28|TRBJ1-1|NA|12
CASSLLGTEAFF
TGTGCCAGCAGCTTACTGGGGACTGAAGCTTTCTTT
>many|TRBV20-1|TRBJ2-5|TRBD2|13
CSAGGLAELFQYF
TGCAGTGCTGGAGGACTAGCCGAGCTTTTCCAGTACTTC
>few|TRBV25-1|TRBJ1-2|NA|13
CASRERNRDGYTF
TGTGCCAGCAGAGAGAGGAACAGGGATGGCTACACCTTC
>many|TRBV24-1|TRBJ2-1|TRBD2|16
CATSDPGLAGGYEQFF
TGTGCCACCAGTGACCCTGGACTAGCGGGAGGCTATGAGCAGTTCTTC
>many|TRBV20-1|TRBJ2-5|TRBD2|14
CSARDPTGGETQYF
TGCAGTGCTAGAGATCCGACGGGAGGGGAGACCCAGTACTTC
>many|TRBV19|TRBJ2-4|NA|13
CASSKAGQNIQYF
TGTGCCAGTAGTAAGGCAGGGCAAAACATTCAGTACTTC
>many|TRBV28|TRBJ1-6|NA|16
CASSPLGVGNNSPLHF
TGTGCCAGCAGTCCCCTGGGGGTAGGAAATAATTCACCCCTCCACTTT
>NA|TRBV6-8|TRBJ2-3|NA|14
CASTQGSRADTQYF
TGTGCCAGCACCCAGGGAAGTAGGGCAGATACGCAGTATTTT
>NA|TRBV3-1|TRBJ2-5|NA|14
CASSQAPGGETQYF
TGTGCCAGCAGCCAAGCGCCCGGAGGAGAGACCCAGTACTTC
>many|TRBV7-2|TRBJ1-1|NA|15
CASSPRSALNTEAFF
TGTGCCAGCAGCCCTAGATCTGCCTTGAACACTGAAGCTTTCTTT
>NA|TRBV5-1|TRBJ1-4|NA|15
CASRDLGASLEKLFF
TGCGCCAGCAGGGACTTAGGGGCCTCTCTGGAAAAACTGTTTTTT
>many|TRBV29-1|TRBJ1-5|TRBD1|13
CSVGGTGNQPQHF
TGCAGCGTTGGGGGGACAGGGAATCAGCCCCAGCATTTT
>few|TRBV3-1|TRBJ1-4|NA|15
CASSLQGQNNEKLFF
TGTGCCAGCAGCCTTCAGGGACAAAATAATGAAAAACTGTTTTTT
>many|TRBV7-9|TRBJ1-5|NA|14
CASSSGDGNQPQHF
TGTGCCAGCAGCTCCGGGGATGGCAATCAGCCCCAGCATTTT
>many|TRBV12-3/TRBV12-4|TRBJ2-2|NA|14
CASSLTTNTGELFF
TGTGCCAGCAGTTTAACTACGAACACCGGGGAGCTGTTTTTT
>many|TRBV12-3/TRBV12-4|TRBJ2-6|NA|16
CASSLGRHSGANVLTF
TGTGCCAGCAGTCTAGGACGCCACTCTGGGGCCAACGTCCTGACTTTC
>NA|TRBV20-1|TRBJ2-4|NA|14
CSAREGLAKNIQYF
TGCAGTGCTAGAGAGGGGCTAGCCAAAAACATTCAGTACTTC
>NA|TRBV5-1|TRBJ1-1|NA|13
CASSLMGDTEAFF
TGCGCCAGCAGCTTGATGGGCGACACTGAAGCTTTCTTT
>many|TRBV7-3|TRBJ2-3|NA|15
CASSSGGGGTDTQYF
TGTGCCAGCAGCTCCGGCGGGGGCGGTACAGATACGCAGTATTTT
>NA|TRBV7-9|TRBJ1-1|TRBD1|14
CASTPRTGPTEAFF
TGTGCCAGCACTCCCCGGACAGGGCCCACTGAAGCTTTCTTT
>many|TRBV10-3|TRBJ2-1|TRBD2|15
CAIRGAGGLLNEQFF
TGTGCCATCAGGGGGGCGGGAGGTCTATTAAATGAGCAGTTCTTC
>many|TRBV18|TRBJ2-6|NA|14
CASSPGSGANVLTF
TGTGCCAGCAGCCCAGGGTCCGGGGCCAACGTCCTGACTTTC
>many|TRBV7-9|TRBJ1-2|NA|16
CASSSGGRPTNYGYTF
TGTGCCAGCAGCTCCGGGGGGAGGCCAACTAACTATGGCTACACCTTC
>many|TRBV20-1|TRBJ2-3|NA|13
CSARDPVVTTQYF
TGCAGTGCTAGAGACCCTGTGGTTACTACGCAGTATTTT
>many|TRBV20-1|TRBJ2-7|NA|14
CSASQRGGSYEQYF
TGCAGTGCTAGCCAAAGGGGGGGCTCCTACGAGCAGTACTTC